The table lists the clone carrying this T cell receptor beta chain with a count of one. TCRdb redid the calling of the 5' RACE reads with MiXCR, one entry per CDR3 protein. The table includes about 270,000 distinct CDR3 sequences, 16% detected once. The sample belongs to a study of T-cell memory formation after mild COVID-19. In germline, CDR1 is SGHRS, CDR2 YFSETQ. The CDR3 has 15 amino acids. Between the trimmed V and J ends, which lost 5 bases and 6 bases, there was a span of 20 bases. Input material: PBMCs or a T cell subset sorted from them (not recorded which). The receptor comes from a man between 18 and 29 years old who had mild COVID-19 (a few samples of this study predate the infection). Cell type and time point are not known. J is TRBJ1-2 and V is TRBV5-1; D is unresolved. Here the CDR3 reads CASREFKNEMNGYTF. CDR3 coding DNA: TGCGCCAGCAGGGAATTCAAAAATGAAATGAATGGCTACACCTTC.